Listed below are T cell receptor beta chains from one sample, sequenced in a study of cytomegalovirus exposure and HLA in healthy donors. TCRdb keeps only in-frame clones here, not all; method: immunoSEQ multiplex PCR. The sample includes more than 55,000 clones, 95% to 96% of them seen just once. The specimen was PBMCs. The receptor set was obtained from a man younger than 35 in good health and CMV-seronegative. The CDR3 runs from the conserved cysteine through the conserved F or W. Each record gives: clone size, D gene, V gene, J gene, CDR3 DNA, CDR3 protein. The D gene is left open where the match is weak. Not every row has a clone size; where given, it reads once, few, many or a size class.

-,-,TRBV27,TRBJ2-1,TGTGCCAGCAGTGCAGGGAGGCTGTATAATGAGCAGTTCTTC,CASSAGRLYNEQFF
-,TRBD2,TRBV9,TRBJ2-1,TGTGCCAGCAGTGGGACTAGCGGGTTCTCCTACAATGAGCAGTTCTTC,CASSGTSGFSYNEQFF
-,-,TRBV19,TRBJ2-7,TGTGCCAGTAGTCGGGGGACCTACGAGCAGTACTTC,CASSRGTYEQYF
-,TRBD1,TRBV28,TRBJ2-3,TGTGCCAGCAGTTTCACAGGGGGGTCTCAAGATACGCAGTATTTT,CASSFTGGSQDTQYF
-,-,TRBV4-1,TRBJ1-1,TGCGCCAGCAGCCAAGATCTAGGAAACACTGAAGCTTTCTTT,CASSQDLGNTEAFF
-,-,TRBV18,TRBJ2-1,TGTGCCAGCTCACCACCGGGAACTAGCGAGCAGTTCTTC,CASSPPGTSEQFF
-,TRBD1,TRBV28,TRBJ2-3,TGTGCCAGCAAGATAGGGGGCTTAGGGGATACGCAGTATTTT,CASKIGGLGDTQYF
-,-,TRBV7-9,TRBJ1-1,TGTGCCAGCAGCCTCCAACAGGCAAACACTGAAGCTTTCTTT,CASSLQQANTEAFF
once,TRBD2,TRBV5-1,TRBJ2-7,TGCGCCAGCAGCAACCCGACTAGCGGGAGTTTCGAGCAGTACTTC,CASSNPTSGSFEQYF
-,-,TRBV28,TRBJ1-1,TGTGCCAGCAGTCTATTAAAGAACACTGAAGCTTTCTTT,CASSLLKNTEAFF
-,-,TRBV7-9,TRBJ2-7,TGTGCCAGCAGCTCGTACTCTTTTCCCCTCGAGCAGTACTTC,CASSSYSFPLEQYF
-,-,TRBV28,TRBJ1-2,TGTGCCAGCAGTTTCCCTGTGTCGTCCTATGGCTACACCTTC,CASSFPVSSYGYTF
-,-,TRBV20-1,TRBJ1-2,TGCAGTGCCTTGGAGAGCTATGGCTACACCTTC,CSALESYGYTF